This TCR beta chain emerged from a study of T cell changes during pregnancy in multiple sclerosis. TCRdb's table, derived via immunoSEQ multiplex PCR, lists solely in-frame clones and lacks some. The table includes 50,000 or so clones, just under 95% detected once. This clone came up once. This TCR was recovered from a female donor with multiple sclerosis, enrolled in a pregnancy study. Here the sequenced sample was CD8+ T cells from peripheral blood mononuclear cells, taken in the first trimester of pregnancy.

The CDR3 bases are TGTGCCAGCAGCGTCAGAGACAGGGGCCAGTGGGGCTACACCTTC. It is translated as CASSVRDRGQWGYTF. The V gene is TRBV9, the J gene TRBJ1-2; 8 bases match TRBD1. V gave up 2 bases and J gave up 8 bases; unmatched junction bases: 11. The germline CDR1 and CDR2 sequences are SGDLS and YYNGEE. This CDR3 contains 15 residues.